Below are 10 T cell receptor beta chains sequenced from a single sample in a study of T cell repertoires in ileal Crohn's disease. Sequencing used immunoSEQ multiplex PCR; TCRdb keeps in-frame clones, though not all of them. The table lists about 18,000 clones, less than 65% of them singletons. Sequencing input: ileal tissue. The receptor source for this set is an adult with Crohn's disease.

Here the CDR3 reads CAWSVQVTGELFF. The CDR3, as DNA: TGTGCCTGGAGTGTACAAGTCACCGGGGAGCTGTTTTTT. The chain links TRBV30 to TRBJ2-2, with D hard to call. Between the trimmed V and J ends, which lost 0 bases and 4 bases, there was a span of 6 bases. The CDR3 length is 13 residues. The V gene's germline CDR1 is GTSNPN and CDR2 SVGIG (reference sequence). The variable domain in full, with the rest retrieved from reference TRBV30 and TRBJ2-2, is SQTIHQWPATLVQPVGSPLSLECTVEGTSNPNLYWYRQAAGRGLQLLFYSVGIGQISSEVPQNLSASRPQDRQFILSSKKLLLSDSGFYLCAWSVQVTGELFFGEGSRLTVL.

CDR3 nucleotides: TGTGCCAGCAGTGAACAAGGAGTCGGGGAGCTGTTTTTT. Residues: CASSEQGVGELFF. The V call is TRBV2, the J call TRBJ2-2; D unresolved. This CDR3 is 13 amino acids long. V lost 2 bases and J lost 7, with 8 bases in between. The germline gives CDR1 SNHLY, CDR2 FYNNEI.

This rearrangement joins TRBV30 to TRBJ2-1; D might be TRBD1 (6 bases). Germline loops: CDR1 GTSNPN, CDR2 SVGIG (reference sequence). The germline V and J ends were trimmed by 4 bases and 5 bases, with 15 bases remaining between them. The CDR3 totals 14 residues. As DNA, the CDR3 is TGTGCCTGGAAACCCGGGACACAGAACAATGAGCAGTTCTTC. This codes for CAWKPGTQNNEQFF. The variable domain in full, with the rest retrieved from reference TRBV30 and TRBJ2-1, is SQTIHQWPATLVQPVGSPLSLECTVEGTSNPNLYWYRQAAGRGLQLLFYSVGIGQISSEVPQNLSASRPQDRQFILSSKKLLLSDSGFYLCAWKPGTQNNEQFFGPGTRLTVL.

The rearrangement links TRBV15 to TRBJ2-1; 11 bases are a match to TRBD1. Losses at the gene ends were 4 bases for V and 7 bases for J; bases not matched to a gene: 6. Per germline, CDR1 LNHNV and CDR2 YYDKDF (reference sequence). The CDR3 extends over 15 amino acids. The CDR3: CATSTGGTGGNEQFF. The DNA for the CDR3 is TGTGCCACCAGCACCGGAGGGACAGGGGGGAATGAGCAGTTCTTC.

The genes are TRBV7-2 and TRBJ2-7; TRBD1 agrees at 9 bases. The germline gives CDR1 SGHTA, CDR2 FQGNSA. J gave up 6 bases and V 4 bases, and 7 bases lay outside the gene matches. This CDR3 spans 14 amino acids. Here the CDR3 DNA reads TGTGCCAGCAGCTCCCCGGACAGGGGTCCCGAGCAGTACTTC. The encoded protein is CASSSPDRGPEQYF.

The rearrangement uses TRBV29-1 and TRBJ2-7; maybe TRBD2 (6 bases). Germline CDR1 and CDR2: SQVTM and ANQGSEA. This CDR3 contains 13 residues. V gave up 1 base and J gave up 9 bases, with 16 bases separating them. CDR3 DNA sequence: TGCAGCGTTGAAGGGGAGGCCACTACGGTGCAGTACTTC. Translation: CSVEGEATTVQYF.

In DNA, the CDR3 is TGCGCCAGCAGCCACCCGGAGGCCAACTATGGCTACACCTTC. It specifies CASSHPEANYGYTF. The chain is built from TRBV4-1 and TRBJ1-2; unclear D gene. The CDR3 loop spans 14 amino acids. Germline CDR1 reads MGHRA; CDR2 reads YSYEKL. Between the trimmed V and J ends, which lost 3 bases and 2 bases, there was a span of 10 bases.

V is TRBV7-9 and J is TRBJ2-7, with TRBD1 matching 11 bases. V lost 7 bases, J lost 7 bases, and 9 bases stayed unmatched. Germline-derived CDR1 and CDR2 are SEHNR and FQNEAQ (reference sequence). This CDR3 has 14 residues. Here the CDR3 DNA reads TGTGCCAGCACCTCCAGGGGACAGGGGGAAGAGCAGTACTTC. This encodes CASTSRGQGEEQYF.

This clone appeared once. CDR3 loop: CAWTQSTGGVSTF. CDR3 coding DNA: TGTGCCTGGACCCAATCGACAGGGGGCGTATCAACCTTC. The chain links TRBV30 to TRBJ1-2; 10 bases are shared with TRBD1. This CDR3 comprises 13 residues. The junction had 13 bases not matched to a gene; V was cut back by 4 bases and J by 14 bases. Germline V lookup: CDR1 GTSNPN, CDR2 SVGIG (reference sequence).

This clone came up once. The chain links TRBV19 to TRBJ2-7, with D possibly matching TRBD1 (6 bases). V lost 3 bases and J lost 5, with 11 bases in between. The CDR3 extends over 13 amino acids. The germline gives CDR1 LNHDA, CDR2 SQIVND (reference sequence). The DNA of the CDR3 is TGTGCCAGTAGTATCAGGGGAAACCACGAGCAGTACTTC. Its translation: CASSIRGNHEQYF. The complete variable domain, with remaining parts taken from reference TRBV19 and TRBJ2-7, reads DGGITQSPKYLFRKEGQNVTLSCEQNLNHDAMYWYRQDPGQGLRLIYYSQIVNDFQKGDIAEGYSVSREKKESFPLTVTSAQKNPTAFYLCASSIRGNHEQYFGPGTRLTVT.